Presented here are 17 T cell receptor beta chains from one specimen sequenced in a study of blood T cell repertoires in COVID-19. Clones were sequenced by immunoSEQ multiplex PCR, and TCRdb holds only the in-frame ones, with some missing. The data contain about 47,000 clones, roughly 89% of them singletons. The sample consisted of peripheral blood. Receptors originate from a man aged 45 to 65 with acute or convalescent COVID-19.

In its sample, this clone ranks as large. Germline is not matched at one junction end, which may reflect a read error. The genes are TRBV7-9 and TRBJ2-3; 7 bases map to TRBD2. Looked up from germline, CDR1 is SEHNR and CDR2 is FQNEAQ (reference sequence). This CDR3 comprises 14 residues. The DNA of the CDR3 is TGTGCCAGCAGCCTAGCGGCTAGCACAGATACGCAGTATTTT. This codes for CASSLAASTDTQYF.

CDR3 in DNA: TGTGCCAGCAGCTTAGTATCTAGCGTGTGGGACAATGAGCAGTTCTTC. Encoded protein: CASSLVSSVWDNEQFF. The J gene is TRBJ2-1, the V gene TRBV7-2, with D tentatively TRBD2 (6 bases). Germline CDR1 is SGHTA and CDR2 is FQGNSA. This CDR3 spans 16 amino acids. Trimming left V 1 base short and J 5 bases short, with 15 bases between.

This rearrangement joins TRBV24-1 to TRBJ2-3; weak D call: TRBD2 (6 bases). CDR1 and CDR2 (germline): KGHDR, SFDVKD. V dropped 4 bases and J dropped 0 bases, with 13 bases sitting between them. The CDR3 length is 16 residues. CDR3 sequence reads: CATSEYGRESTDTQYF. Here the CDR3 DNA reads TGTGCCACCAGTGAATACGGACGGGAGAGCACAGATACGCAGTATTTT.

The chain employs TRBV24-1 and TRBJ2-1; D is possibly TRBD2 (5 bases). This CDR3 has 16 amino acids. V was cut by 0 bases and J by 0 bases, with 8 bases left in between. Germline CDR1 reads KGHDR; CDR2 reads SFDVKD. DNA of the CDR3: TGTGCCACCAGTGATTTGCAAAGCGGCTCCTACAATGAGCAGTTCTTC. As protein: CATSDLQSGSYNEQFF.

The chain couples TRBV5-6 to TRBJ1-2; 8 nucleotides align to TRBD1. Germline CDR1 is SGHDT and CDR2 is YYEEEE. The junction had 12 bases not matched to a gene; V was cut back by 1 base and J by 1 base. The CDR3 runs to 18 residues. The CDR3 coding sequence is TGTGCCAGCAGCTTGCTGGGGCAGGGGGCTTCGATTAACTATGGCTACACCTTC. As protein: CASSLLGQGASINYGYTF.

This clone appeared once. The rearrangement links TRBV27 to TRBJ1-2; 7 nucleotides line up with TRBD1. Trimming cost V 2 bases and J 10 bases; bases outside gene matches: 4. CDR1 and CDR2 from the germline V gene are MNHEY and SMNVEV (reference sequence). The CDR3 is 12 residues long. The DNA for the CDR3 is TGTGCCAGCAGTTTAAGGGGGCGCGACTACACCTTC. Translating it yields CASSLRGRDYTF.

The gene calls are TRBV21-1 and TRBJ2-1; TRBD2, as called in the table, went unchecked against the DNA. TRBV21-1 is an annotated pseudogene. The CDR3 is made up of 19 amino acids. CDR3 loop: CASSNCVVAGGLDDYEQFF. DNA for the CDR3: TGTGCCAGCAGCAACTGTGTCGTAGCGGGAGGCTTGGACGATTATGAGCAGTTCTTC.

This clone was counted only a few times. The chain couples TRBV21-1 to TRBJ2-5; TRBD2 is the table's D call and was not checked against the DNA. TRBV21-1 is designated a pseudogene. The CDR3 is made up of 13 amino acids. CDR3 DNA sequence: TGTGCCAGGAGGTTCACGGGAGGGGAGACCCAGTACTTC. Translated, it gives CARRFTGGETQYF.

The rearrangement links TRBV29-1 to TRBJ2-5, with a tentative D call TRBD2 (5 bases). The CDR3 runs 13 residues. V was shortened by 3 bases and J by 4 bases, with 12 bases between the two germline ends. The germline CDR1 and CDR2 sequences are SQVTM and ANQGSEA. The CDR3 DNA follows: TGCAGCGTTGAGTCGTCGGGAAGAGAGACCCAGTACTTC. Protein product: CSVESSGRETQYF.

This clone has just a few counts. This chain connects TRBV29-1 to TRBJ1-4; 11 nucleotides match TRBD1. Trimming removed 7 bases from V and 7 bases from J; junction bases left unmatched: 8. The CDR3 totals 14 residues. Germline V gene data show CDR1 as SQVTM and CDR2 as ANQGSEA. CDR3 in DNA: TGCAGCGCCGGCGCGGACAGGGGGCTTGAAAAACTGTTTTTT. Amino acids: CSAGADRGLEKLFF.

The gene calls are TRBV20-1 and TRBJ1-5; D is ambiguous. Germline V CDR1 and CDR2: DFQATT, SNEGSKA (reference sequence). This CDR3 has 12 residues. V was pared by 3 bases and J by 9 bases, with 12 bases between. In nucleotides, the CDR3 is TGCAGTGCTAGTTCCGGTCCGGGGCCCCAGCATTTT. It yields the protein CSASSGPGPQHF.

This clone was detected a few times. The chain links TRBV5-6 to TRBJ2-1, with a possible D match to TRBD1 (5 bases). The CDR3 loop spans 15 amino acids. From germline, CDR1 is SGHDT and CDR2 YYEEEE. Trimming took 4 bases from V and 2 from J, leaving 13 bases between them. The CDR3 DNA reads TGTGCCAGCAGCATTAGCAGGGTTCCCTACAATGAGCAGTTCTTC. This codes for CASSISRVPYNEQFF.

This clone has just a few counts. CDR3 loop: CASSQGVIKQPQHF. The CDR3 DNA follows: TGTGCCAGCAGCCAAGGAGTAATTAAGCAGCCCCAGCATTTT. The rearrangement uses TRBV3-1 (or the pseudogene TRBV3-2) and TRBJ1-5, with D hard to call. Trimming took 1 base from V and 7 from J, leaving 11 bases between them. From germline, CDR1 is LGHDT and CDR2 YNNKEL (reference sequence). This CDR3 region has 14 residues.

CDR3 loop: CASSSTGPAKNIQYF. The CDR3, as DNA: TGTGCCAGCAGCTCAACAGGGCCGGCCAAAAACATTCAGTACTTC. The chain couples TRBV7-9 to TRBJ2-4; D might be TRBD1 (6 bases). Deletions cut 4 bases from V and 1 base from J, with 11 bases between. The CDR3 runs to 15 residues. Looked up from germline, CDR1 is SEHNR and CDR2 is FQNEAQ (reference sequence).

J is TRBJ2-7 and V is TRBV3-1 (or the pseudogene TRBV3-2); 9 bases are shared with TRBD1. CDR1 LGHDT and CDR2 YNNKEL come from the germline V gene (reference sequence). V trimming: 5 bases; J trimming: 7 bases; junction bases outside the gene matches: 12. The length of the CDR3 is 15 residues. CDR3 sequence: CASSVLGTGPLEQYF. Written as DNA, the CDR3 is TGTGCCAGCAGCGTCCTAGGGACAGGGCCCTTAGAGCAGTACTTC.

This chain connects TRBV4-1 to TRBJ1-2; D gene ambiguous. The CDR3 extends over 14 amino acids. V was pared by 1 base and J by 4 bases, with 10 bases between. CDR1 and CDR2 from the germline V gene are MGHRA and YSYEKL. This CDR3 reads CASSQAGNGYGYTF. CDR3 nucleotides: TGCGCCAGCAGCCAAGCAGGTAACGGCTATGGCTACACCTTC.

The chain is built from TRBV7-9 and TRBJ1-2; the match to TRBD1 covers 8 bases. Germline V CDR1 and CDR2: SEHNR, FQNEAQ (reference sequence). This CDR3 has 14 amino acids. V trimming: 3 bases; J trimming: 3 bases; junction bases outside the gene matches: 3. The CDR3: CASSFDRGDYGYTF. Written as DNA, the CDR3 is TGTGCCAGCAGCTTCGACAGGGGCGACTATGGCTACACCTTC.